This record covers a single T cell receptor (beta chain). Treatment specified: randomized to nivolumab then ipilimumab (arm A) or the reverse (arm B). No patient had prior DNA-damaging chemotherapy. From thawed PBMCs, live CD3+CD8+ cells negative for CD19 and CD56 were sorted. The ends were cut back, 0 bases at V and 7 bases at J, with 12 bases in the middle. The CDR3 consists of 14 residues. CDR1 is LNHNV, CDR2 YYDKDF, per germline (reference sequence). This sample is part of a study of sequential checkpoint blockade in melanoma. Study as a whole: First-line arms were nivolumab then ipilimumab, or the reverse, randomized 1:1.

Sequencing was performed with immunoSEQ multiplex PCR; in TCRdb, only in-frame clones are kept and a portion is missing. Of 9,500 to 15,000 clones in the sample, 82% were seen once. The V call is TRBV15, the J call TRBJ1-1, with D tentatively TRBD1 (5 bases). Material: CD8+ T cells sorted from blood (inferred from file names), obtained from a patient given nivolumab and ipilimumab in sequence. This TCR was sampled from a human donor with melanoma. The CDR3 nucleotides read TGTGCCACCAGCAGAGAAGGGGAGGGTGATGAAGCTTTCTTT. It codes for CATSREGEGDEAFF.